This TCR beta chain was captured in a study of blood T cell repertoires in COVID-19. The wider study: The United States, Italy and Spain were the sources of the acute and convalescent COVID-19 samples. Nucleic acid was either cDNA or gDNA, and it came from T cells, B-cell-depleted T cells, or PBMCs.

Original processing methods: Counts of nucleated cells, estimated from reference gene primer amplification, were obtained. Assay: immunoSEQ multiplex PCR; the TCRdb copy retains only in-frame clones and omits some. The V and J calls and clone size were taken over from that table, and D and trimming were inferred from the DNA. The data hold 200,000 to 250,000 clones, with roughly 84% observed a single time. CDR3 length equals 17 residues. Germline V CDR1 and CDR2: GTSNPN, SVGIG (reference sequence). The trim removed 0 bases at V and 4 bases at J, leaving 13 bases unmatched. Sample: peripheral blood. The chain joins TRBV30 to TRBJ2-5, with 8 positions matching TRBD1. This clonotype originated in a young man with active or convalescent COVID-19. The CDR3, as DNA: TGTGCCTGGAGTGTAATTGGAACGAGGGACAGGAGAGAGACCCAGTACTTC. Residues: CAWSVIGTRDRRETQYF.